What follows describes a single T cell receptor (beta chain). RNA extraction was followed by reverse transcription into cDNA, which acted as the sequencing template. Method: immunoSEQ multiplex PCR; TCRdb's copy keeps in-frame clones and lacks some. The table records nearly 200,000 clones, roughly 60% of them present only once. The data derive from a study of CD8+ T cells in alopecia areata. The germline V gene encodes CDR1 MNHEY and CDR2 SVGAGI. CDR3 length: 15 residues. The V and J ends lost 4 bases and 7 bases, in that order; junction bases with no gene match: 7. Regarding treatment: oral pan-JAK inhibitor, 5-10 mg twice daily.

The sequence was obtained from a human donor with alopecia areata. This sample comprised CD4+ T cells sorted from blood, obtained at week 24, from a patient treated with tofacitinib. The V gene is TRBV6-5, the J gene TRBJ1-5; 10 bases line up with TRBD1. The CDR3 region is CASSSTDRGYQPQHF. The DNA of the CDR3 is TGTGCCAGCAGTTCCACGGACAGGGGGTACCAGCCCCAGCATTTT.